This TCR beta chain was captured in a study of blood T cells in healthy people across ages. Using a J-beta primer mix together with a sample-barcoded 5' primer, a second PCR was run for roughly 6 to 12 cycles. A template-switch adaptor that had 12 random nucleotides put a tag on each cDNA molecule. TCRdb reprocessed the 5' RACE reads via MiXCR and lists one record per CDR3 protein. Among 1.5 million to 2 million distinct CDR3 sequences listed, 34% were seen once. V lost 3 bases and J 4 bases, leaving 7 bases between the germline ends. CDR1 is LGHDT, CDR2 YNNKEL, per germline (reference sequence). The CDR3 runs 13 residues.

This receptor was taken from a woman aged 30 to 39 in good health. This chain uses TRBV3-1 with TRBJ2-1; the D call may be TRBD1 or TRBD2 (5 bases each). The sample taken for sequencing was blood. Written as DNA, the CDR3 is TGTGCCAGCAGCCACAGGGAGTACAATGAGCAGTTCTTC. Translating it yields CASSHREYNEQFF.